This is a list of T cell receptor beta chains from one sample in a study of T-cell memory formation after mild COVID-19. TCRdb re-analysed the 5' RACE reads in MiXCR, keeping a single row per CDR3 protein. The sample gives 140,000 or so distinct CDR3 sequences, 19% of which show up once; 2% to 2.5% is in the top ten. Material for sequencing was PBMCs or a T cell subset sorted from them (not recorded which). These receptors were collected from an adult woman who had mild COVID-19 (a few samples of this study predate the infection). Cell type and time point are not known. CDR3s include the opening cysteine and the closing phenylalanine or tryptophan. Where a row states a size, it is once, few, many or the class of an expanded clone; other rows omit it.

CDR3: CASREGQSTDTQYF; V: TRBV7-2; size: -
CDR3: CASSLGGGVGAYEQYF; V: TRBV12-3/TRBV12-4; size: few
CDR3: CASSARSGPDTQYF; V: TRBV7-3; size: -
CDR3: CASSLDVRLEAFF; V: TRBV5-5; size: -
CDR3: CASSTPRETQYF; V: TRBV12-3/TRBV12-4; size: -
CDR3: CASSPPSGHLNTEAFF; V: TRBV18; size: -
CDR3: CASSAWSSYEQYF; V: TRBV2; size: -
CDR3: CASTWSAAYEQYF; V: TRBV6-1; size: -
CDR3: CASRGSGHYEQYF; V: TRBV5-1; size: -
CDR3: CAISESRGVANEQFF; V: TRBV10-3; size: few
CDR3: CASSSGQKREQFF; V: TRBV5-4; size: -
CDR3: CASTTDNSYEQYF; V: TRBV5-1; size: few
CDR3: CASSRVGASGANVLTF; V: TRBV5-4; size: -
CDR3: CASSQGASYNEQFF; V: TRBV3-1; size: few
CDR3: CASSGNAAANTEAFF; V: TRBV5-1; size: -
CDR3: CSARDSPGTSYEQYF; V: TRBV20-1; size: -
CDR3: CASQDSSNQPQHF; V: TRBV10-3; size: few
CDR3: CASKPGSGTEAFF; V: TRBV12-3/TRBV12-4; size: few
CDR3: CSVGGTNEQFF; V: TRBV29-1; size: -
CDR3: CASSLRGTTQETQYF; V: TRBV5-1; size: -
CDR3: CAISESAGGEKLFF; V: TRBV10-3; size: -
CDR3: CSASGPTEDTQYF; V: TRBV20-1; size: few
CDR3: CASSVRDSNTGELFF; V: TRBV7-8; size: many
CDR3: CASIRPGLRTQYF; V: TRBV6-1; size: -
CDR3: CASSPLRDGSNQMYF; V: TRBV18; size: -
CDR3: CASSLGGQPSYGYTF; V: TRBV5-1; size: -
CDR3: CASSLGHVRDRAYNEQFF; V: TRBV7-9; size: few
CDR3: CASSRPGEGAHGEQYF; V: TRBV12-3/TRBV12-4; size: few
CDR3: CASSFAQGTEAFF; V: TRBV7-6; size: few